This T cell receptor (beta chain) was obtained from a study of OX40 agonist ivuxolimab in advanced cancers. Background on the study: A mean age of around 60 years, range about 20 to 90, was recorded, and 70% to 85% were male. Among those treated, three patients had partial responses, one with hepatocellular carcinoma and two with cutaneous melanoma.

Data came from immunoSEQ multiplex PCR; TCRdb stores just in-frame clones and leaves some out. Altogether 60,000 or so clones are present, around 88% being singletons, with the ten largest covering around 0.8%. CDR1 and CDR2 (germline): MNHEY, SVGAGI. The CDR3 extends over 14 amino acids. V was clipped by 9 bases and J by 4 bases, with 18 bases between them. This clone was counted a few times. Its antigen is not known. Notes on the study in general: Partial responders at 0.1-3.0 mg/kg showed near-lowest clonal expansion. Also showing low normalized T-cell clonal expansion were some of the nonresponders.

The receptor was derived from an adult with an advanced solid tumor such as melanoma, head and neck, liver or kidney cancer. The source material was CD4+ or CD8+ T cells sorted from blood, sampled in a trial of the OX40 agonist ivuxolimab. This chain uses TRBV6-5 with TRBJ1-2, with D perhaps TRBD1 (5 bases). The DNA of the CDR3 is TGTGCCAGTATAAAAAGGGGTTTGGGCTATGGCTACACCTTC. Amino acids: CASIKRGLGYGYTF.